This T cell receptor (beta chain) is from a study of blood T cell repertoires in COVID-19. Profiled with immunoSEQ multiplex PCR; TCRdb holds only in-frame clones, not every one. The sample records over 300,000 clones, over 70% being singletons. Germline-derived CDR1 and CDR2 are LNHDA and SQIVND (reference sequence). The CDR3 spans 16 residues. The trim removed 5 bases at V and 6 bases at J, leaving 9 bases unmatched. This sequence originates from a woman aged 45-60 years with acute or convalescent COVID-19. This sequence joins TRBV19 and TRBJ1-5; 11 bases are shared with TRBD1. The sequenced sample consisted of peripheral blood. The CDR3, as DNA: TGTGCCAGTAGTCCCGCGGGACAGGGGGGAGGTCAGCCCCAGCATTTT. This codes for CASSPAGQGGGQPQHF.